Each of the 26 T cell receptor beta chains below was sequenced from the same sample in a study of blood T cells in healthy people across ages. Sample-barcoded 5' priming and a J-beta primer mix drove a second PCR of roughly 7 to 11 cycles. TCRdb redid the calling of the 5' RACE reads with MiXCR, one entry per CDR3 protein. The sample shows fewer than 1 million distinct CDR3 sequences, approximately 48% of them seen only once. Sequencing was carried out using blood. These receptors were collected from a man aged 55 to 70 in good health.

J is TRBJ2-7 and V is TRBV9; no firm D call. The CDR3 loop spans 15 amino acids. Germline loops: CDR1 SGDLS, CDR2 YYNGEE. The V end lost 4 bases, the J end lost 0 bases, and 14 bases lay between the germline ends. As DNA, the CDR3 is TGTGCCAGCAGCCGAGGCTCCCTAAGCTCCTACGAGCAGTACTTC. Translation gives CASSRGSLSSYEQYF.

This clonotype appeared once. A junction end diverges from the germline sequence, so it may reflect a read error. The CDR3 coding sequence is TGTACCAGCAGTGAACAGGGTGACTATGGCTACACCTTC. This sequence encodes CTSSEQGDYGYTF. The chain uses TRBV6-1 and TRBJ1-2, with a tentative D call TRBD1 (6 bases). The germline gives CDR1 MNHNS, CDR2 SASEGT. This CDR3 region has 13 residues.

Notes on this clonotype: The junction departs from germline at one end; a sequencing error may be responsible. The CDR3 nucleotides are TGTACCATCAGTGATCAAACAGGGTTCTCCTACAATGAGCAGTTCTTC. Its translation is CTISDQTGFSYNEQFF. The chain links TRBV10-3 to TRBJ2-1, with TRBD1 as a possible D gene (6 bases). The V gene's germline CDR1 is ENHRY and CDR2 SYGVKD. CDR3 length: 16 amino acids.

This sequence joins TRBV7-9 and TRBJ2-7; no reliable D call. The germline V gene has CDR1 SEHNR and CDR2 FQNEAQ (reference sequence). This CDR3 is 11 amino acids long. Trimming shortened V by 7 bases and J by 5 bases, and 9 bases separated the two germline ends. CDR3 loop: CASTGLDEQYF. CDR3 nucleotide sequence: TGTGCCAGCACGGGCTTGGACGAGCAGTACTTC.

This clonotype appeared a few times. The rearrangement uses TRBV5-1 and TRBJ2-3; maybe TRBD2 (7 bases). Germline V lookup: CDR1 SGHRS, CDR2 YFSETQ. The CDR3 totals 17 residues. Trimming stripped 4 bases from V and 1 base from J, with 19 bases between. The CDR3 spells CASSPPGGRLGTDTQYF. DNA of the CDR3: TGCGCCAGCAGCCCGCCCGGGGGGCGCTTGGGCACAGATACGCAGTATTTT. The full variable domain, in which reference TRBV5-1 and TRBJ2-3 provide the parts outside the CDR3, is KAGVTQTPRYLIKTRGQQVTLSCSPISGHRSVSWYQQTPGQGLQFLFEYFSETQRNKGNFPGRFSGRQFSNSRSEMNVSTLELGDSALYLCASSPPGGRLGTDTQYFGPGTRLTVL.

The V call is TRBV30, the J call TRBJ2-6; 10 bases match TRBD1. CDR3 length: 15 amino acids. V trimming: 5 bases; J trimming: 0 bases; junction bases outside the gene matches: 1. Germline loops: CDR1 GTSNPN, CDR2 SVGIG (reference sequence). In DNA, the CDR3 is TGTGCCTGGGACAGGGGGCTCTCTGGGGCCAACGTCCTGACTTTC. It yields the protein CAWDRGLSGANVLTF.

This clonotype was seen a handful of times. V gene TRBV24-1 combines with J gene TRBJ2-1; TRBD1 agrees at 7 bases. The CDR3 totals 15 residues. Germline CDR1 reads KGHDR; CDR2 reads SFDVKD. After removal of 3 bases from V and 5 bases from J, the junction contained 6 bases not matched to a gene. The CDR3 is CATSDVGTVNNEQFF. The CDR3 region has the DNA TGTGCCACCAGTGATGTCGGGACAGTTAACAATGAGCAGTTCTTC.

The J gene is TRBJ2-7, the V gene TRBV7-2, with 7 bases fitting TRBD1. Germline assignment: CDR1 SGHTA and CDR2 FQGNSA. V shed 5 bases and J 6 bases; nucleotides not matched to a gene: 7. CDR3 size: 13 residues. The CDR3 loop is CASSHGTAVEQYF. The CDR3, as DNA: TGTGCCAGCAGCCACGGGACAGCAGTCGAGCAGTACTTC.

The chain joins TRBV7-2 to TRBJ2-2; TRBD1 matches 8 bases. The CDR3 contains 14 residues. V was clipped by 3 bases and J by 5 bases; unmatched bases: 2. The germline CDR1 and CDR2 sequences are SGHTA and FQGNSA. The CDR3 bases are TGTGCCAGCAGCTTGCAGGGGGCAACCGGGGAGCTGTTTTTT. It encodes CASSLQGATGELFF. Drawing the rest from reference TRBV7-2 and TRBJ2-2, the complete variable domain is GAGVSQSPSNKVTEKGKDVELRCDPISGHTALYWYRQSLGQGLEFLIYFQGNSAPDKSGLPSDRFSAERTGGSVSTLTIQRTQQEDSAVYLCASSLQGATGELFFGEGSRLTVL.

For the CDR3, the DNA is TGTGCCACCTCAGGACTAGCGAGATACAATGAGCAGTTCTTC. This codes for CATSGLARYNEQFF. The chain joins TRBV15 to TRBJ2-1, with 9 bases aligning to TRBD2. The CDR3 sequence is 14 residues long. The germline V gene encodes CDR1 LNHNV and CDR2 YYDKDF (reference sequence). V dropped 8 bases and J dropped 4; count of bases not matched to a gene: 6. The full variable domain, with the rest looked up from reference TRBV15 and TRBJ2-1, is DAMVIQNPRYQVTQFGKPVTLSCSQTLNHNVMYWYQQKSSQAPKLLFHYYDKDFNNEADTPDNFQSRRPNTSFCFLDIRSPGLGDTAMYLCATSGLARYNEQFFGPGTRLTVL.

This clonotype was seen just once. The V call is TRBV12-3 or TRBV12-4, the J call TRBJ2-1; D is undetermined. V was trimmed by 9 bases and J by 6 bases, leaving 18 bases between them. The length of the CDR3 is 14 residues. In DNA, the CDR3 is TGTGCCAGTACCCATCCCTCCAAGGGCAATGAGCAGTTCTTC. Translating it yields CASTHPSKGNEQFF.

As regards this clonotype: A junction boundary mismatches the germline segment, possibly from a read error. The chain is built from TRBV4-3 and TRBJ2-3; D uncertain. This CDR3 region has 17 residues. Germline V gives CDR1 LGHNA, CDR2 YSLEER. The CDR3 region is CAGSQSANWGRTDTQYF. The CDR3 DNA sequence: TGCGCCGGCAGCCAATCGGCCAATTGGGGTCGGACAGATACGCAGTATTTT.

This clonotype has just one count. The genes are TRBV6-5 and TRBJ1-1; D is possibly TRBD1 (5 bases). This CDR3 spans 17 amino acids. CDR1 is MNHEY, CDR2 SVGAGI, per germline. V shed 2 bases and J shed 4 bases, with 20 bases lying between them. The CDR3 spells CASSYGEGPFRGTEAFF. CDR3 sequence (DNA): TGTGCCAGCAGTTACGGGGAGGGACCCTTCCGGGGCACTGAAGCTTTCTTT.

The chain links TRBV29-1 to TRBJ2-1; perhaps TRBD1 as D (6 bases). The J call may be wrong; the DNA end is better matched by TRBJ2-7. Per germline, CDR1 SQVTM and CDR2 ANQGSEA. CDR3 length equals 13 residues. The chain's CDR3 is CSASRGTYNEQYF. CDR3 DNA sequence: TGCAGCGCTAGCAGGGGCACCTACAATGAGCAGTACTTC.

Comments on this clonotype: The junction does not match germline at one end; this may be a read error. V usage is TRBV7-2 and J usage is TRBJ1-6; D is ambiguous. CDR1 is SGHTA and CDR2 is FQGNSA in the germline V gene. The length of the CDR3 is 14 residues. CDR3 amino acids: CASSLGHPNSPPHF. In DNA, the CDR3 is TGTGCCAGCAGCTTAGGACACCCTAATTCACCCCCCCACTTT. Using reference TRBV7-2 and TRBJ1-6 for the parts outside the CDR3, the full variable domain is GAGVSQSPSNKVTEKGKDVELRCDPISGHTALYWYRQSLGQGLEFLIYFQGNSAPDKSGLPSDRFSAERTGGSVSTLTIQRTQQEDSAVYLCASSLGHPNSPPHFGNGTRLTVT.

J is TRBJ2-7 and V is TRBV20-1; 13 bases match TRBD2. The J segment lost 4 bases and the V segment lost 1 base, leaving 7 bases of the junction unmatched. CDR1 and CDR2 (germline): DFQATT, SNEGSKA (reference sequence). The CDR3 has 16 amino acids. CDR3 bases: TGCAGTGCTAGAGCCCCTGGGACTAGCGGGGTTTACGAGCAGTACTTC. This gives the protein CSARAPGTSGVYEQYF.

There are a few counts of this clonotype. The rearrangement links TRBV20-1 to TRBJ1-1, with 7 bases that match TRBD1. This CDR3 comprises 13 residues. Per the germline V gene, CDR1 is DFQATT and CDR2 is SNEGSKA (reference sequence). The V segment lost 0 bases and the J segment 11 bases; nucleotides outside the gene matches: 9. The CDR3 loop is CSARDGDRDYAFF. The CDR3 DNA sequence: TGCAGTGCTAGAGACGGAGACAGGGATTACGCTTTCTTT.

This clonotype was found a few times. This chain joins TRBV15 and TRBJ2-5; a possible D gene is TRBD1 (5 bases). Trimming pared 0 bases from V and 1 base from J, leaving 6 bases between. The V gene's germline CDR1 is LNHNV and CDR2 YYDKDF (reference sequence). The CDR3 totals 14 residues. In DNA, the CDR3 is TGTGCCACCAGCAGAGAAGACAGCCAAGAGACCCAGTACTTC. Its protein product is CATSREDSQETQYF.

The chain carries TRBV6-6 and TRBJ2-7; D is uncertain. The CDR3 is 13 residues long. The V end was cut by 4 bases, the J end by 3 bases, with 10 bases between. The V gene's germline CDR1 is MNHNY and CDR2 SVGAGI (reference sequence). CDR3 nucleotide sequence: TGTGCCAGCAGTTCGGAACTCTACTACGAGCAGTACTTC. Protein product: CASSSELYYEQYF.

The chain carries TRBV4-3 and TRBJ1-1; TRBD1 might be the D (6 bases). CDR3 size: 17 residues. Trimming stripped 0 bases from V and 0 bases from J, with 14 bases between. Looked up from germline, CDR1 is LGHNA and CDR2 is YSLEER. CDR3 in DNA: TGCGCCAGCAGCCAAGATGTCGCCACAGGGATGAACACTGAAGCTTTCTTT. Translation: CASSQDVATGMNTEAFF.

The chain links TRBV5-6 to TRBJ2-1, with D hard to call. V was pared by 2 bases and J by 6 bases, with 9 bases between. Germline V CDR1 and CDR2: SGHDT, YYEEEE. CDR3 length: 13 residues. The CDR3 loop reads CASSLRPRNEQFF. CDR3 nucleotide sequence: TGTGCCAGCAGCTTACGACCCCGCAATGAGCAGTTCTTC.

The chain joins TRBV9 to TRBJ2-1, with unresolved D. Germline V gene lookup returns CDR1 SGDLS and CDR2 YYNGEE. Trimming cost V 0 bases and J 3 bases, with 16 bases left between them. The CDR3 runs to 17 residues. In DNA form, the CDR3 reads TGTGCCAGCAGCGTAGCCCCGGTGGCACAGAACTACAATGAGCAGTTCTTC. Protein product: CASSVAPVAQNYNEQFF.

The rearrangement joins TRBV6-2 or TRBV6-3 to TRBJ2-3; 10 bases match TRBD2. The V and J ends lost 6 bases and 1 base, in that order; junction bases with no gene match: 10. The CDR3 loop spans 17 amino acids. From germline, CDR1 is MNHEY and CDR2 SVGEGT. The CDR3 reads CASRRLAGLPGTDTQYF. The CDR3 coding sequence is TGTGCCAGCAGACGACTAGCGGGTCTCCCCGGCACAGATACGCAGTATTTT.

This chain connects TRBV9 to TRBJ1-6; possibly TRBD1 for D (5 bases). Trimming removed 4 bases from V and 8 bases from J, with 16 bases in between. The CDR3 extends over 15 amino acids. Germline lookup yields CDR1 SGDLS and CDR2 YYNGEE. The CDR3 region is CASSSTPGLYSPLHF. CDR3 nucleotides: TGTGCCAGCAGCTCTACCCCGGGACTCTATTCACCCCTCCACTTT.

The chain links TRBV24-1 to TRBJ2-2, with TRBD1 as a possible D gene (6 bases). Germline CDR1 KGHDR, CDR2 SFDVKD. With 3 bases removed from V and 6 bases from J, the gap between germline ends came to 19 bases. CDR3 length equals 17 residues. The chain's CDR3 is CATSDPASGVSSGELFF. CDR3 in DNA: TGTGCCACCAGTGATCCCGCCTCAGGGGTGTCGTCCGGGGAGCTGTTTTTT.

The rearrangement uses TRBV28 and TRBJ2-5; TRBD1 agrees at 9 bases. The ends lost 4 bases at V and 5 bases at J; junction bases unmatched: 8. Germline V lookup: CDR1 MDHEN, CDR2 SYDVKM. CDR3 length equals 15 residues. DNA for the CDR3: TGTGCCAGCAGTTGGGACAGGGACGCTCAGGAGACCCAGTACTTC. Its translation is CASSWDRDAQETQYF.